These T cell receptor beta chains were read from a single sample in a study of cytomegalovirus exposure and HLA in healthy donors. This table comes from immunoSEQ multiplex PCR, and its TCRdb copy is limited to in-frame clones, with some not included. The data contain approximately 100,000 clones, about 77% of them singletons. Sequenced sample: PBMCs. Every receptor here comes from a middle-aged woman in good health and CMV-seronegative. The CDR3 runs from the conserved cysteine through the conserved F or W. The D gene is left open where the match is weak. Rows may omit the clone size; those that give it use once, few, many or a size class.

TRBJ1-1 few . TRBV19 TGTGCCAGTAGGCCCGATACGGTCATGAACACTGAAGCTTTCTTT CASRPDTVMNTEAFF
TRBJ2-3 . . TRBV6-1 TGTGCCAGCAGTGAAGACCCCAGGGGATTAGATACGCAGTATTTT CASSEDPRGLDTQYF
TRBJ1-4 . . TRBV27 TGTGCCAGCAGGCCCGACAGGTTAACTAATGAAAAACTGTTTTTT CASRPDRLTNEKLFF
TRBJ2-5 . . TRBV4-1 TGCGCCAGCAGCCTAGAAGGGGCCACAACTCGGACCCAGTACTTC CASSLEGATTRTQYF
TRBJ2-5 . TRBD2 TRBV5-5 TGTGCCAGCAGCTTAGGGAACTTGGCGGGGGGACAAGAGACCCAGTACTTC CASSLGNLAGGQETQYF
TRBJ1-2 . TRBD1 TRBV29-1 TGCAGCGACGACAGGGCGGATGGCTACACCTTC CSDDRADGYTF
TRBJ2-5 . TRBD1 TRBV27 TGTGCCAGCAGTTTTCAGGGGGCAACGGAGACCCAGTACTTC CASSFQGATETQYF
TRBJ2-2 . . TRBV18 TGTGCCAGCTCACCCGCAGATTACACCGGGGAGCTGTTTTTT CASSPADYTGELFF
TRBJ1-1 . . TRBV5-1 TGCGCCAGCAGCTATGAACAGGGATGGATCACTGAAGCTTTCTTT CASSYEQGWITEAFF
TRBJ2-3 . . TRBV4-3 TGCGCCAGCAGCCAAAGCGGGAGCACAGATACGCAGTATTTT CASSQSGSTDTQYF
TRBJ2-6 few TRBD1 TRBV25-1 TGTGCCAGCAGTGCCGGACAGGACTCTGGGGCCAACGTCCTGACTTTC CASSAGQDSGANVLTF
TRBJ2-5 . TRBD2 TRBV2 TGTGCCAGCAGTGGGGGAGGGGCTTTGTACCAAGAGACCCAGTACTTC CASSGGGALYQETQYF
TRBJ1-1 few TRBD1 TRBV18 TGTGCCAGCTCACCAACCGCTATTAATTACCAGGGGGCTGGGGCTTTCTTT CASSPTAINYQGAGAFF
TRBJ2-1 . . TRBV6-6 TGTGCCAGCTCGGTAGTCGAATACAATGAGCAGTTCTTC CASSVVEYNEQFF
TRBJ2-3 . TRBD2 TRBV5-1 TGCGCCAGCAGCTTGGGTCGTAGGATAGCGGGGGGGCCGGATACGCAGTATTTT CASSLGRRIAGGPDTQYF
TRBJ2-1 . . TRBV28 TGTGCCAGCAGTTTATCCTCAGGGGTTGAGCAGTTCTTC CASSLSSGVEQFF